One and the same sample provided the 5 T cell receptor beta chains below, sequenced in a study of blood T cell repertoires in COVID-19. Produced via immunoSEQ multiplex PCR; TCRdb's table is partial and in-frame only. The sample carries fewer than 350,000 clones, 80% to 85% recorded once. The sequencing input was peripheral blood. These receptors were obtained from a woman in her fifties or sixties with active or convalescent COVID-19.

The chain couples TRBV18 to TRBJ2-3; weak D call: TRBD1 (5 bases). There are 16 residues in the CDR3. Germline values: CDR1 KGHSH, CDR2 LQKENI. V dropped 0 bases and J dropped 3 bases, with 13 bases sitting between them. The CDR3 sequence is CASSPPPGMTTDTQYF. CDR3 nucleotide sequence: TGTGCCAGCTCACCACCACCAGGGATGACGACAGATACGCAGTATTTT.

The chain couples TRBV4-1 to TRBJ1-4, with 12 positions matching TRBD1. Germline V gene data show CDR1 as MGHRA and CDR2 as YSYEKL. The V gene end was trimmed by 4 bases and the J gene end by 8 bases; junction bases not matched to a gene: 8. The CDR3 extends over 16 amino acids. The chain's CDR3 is CASSRTGDRGREKLFF. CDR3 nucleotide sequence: TGCGCCAGCAGCCGGACAGGGGACAGGGGGCGGGAAAAACTGTTTTTT.

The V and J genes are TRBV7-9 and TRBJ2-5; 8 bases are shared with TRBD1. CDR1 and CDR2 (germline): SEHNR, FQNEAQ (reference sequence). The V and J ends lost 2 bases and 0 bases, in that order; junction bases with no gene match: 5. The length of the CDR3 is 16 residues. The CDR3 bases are TGTGCCAGCAGCTTAACCGGGACAGGCCACCAAGAGACCCAGTACTTC. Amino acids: CASSLTGTGHQETQYF.

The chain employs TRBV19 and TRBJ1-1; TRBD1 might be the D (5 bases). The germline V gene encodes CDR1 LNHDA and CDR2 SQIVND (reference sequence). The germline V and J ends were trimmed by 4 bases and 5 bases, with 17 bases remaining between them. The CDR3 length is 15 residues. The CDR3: CASSTSTTGETEAFF. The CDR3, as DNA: TGTGCCAGTAGTACCTCTACCACAGGAGAGACTGAAGCTTTCTTT.

The CDR3 here is CASSLFRGVGSTDTQYF. The CDR3 DNA follows: TGTGCCAGCAGCTTATTCAGGGGAGTGGGAAGCACAGATACGCAGTATTTT. This chain joins TRBV11-2 and TRBJ2-3; D might be TRBD1 (6 bases). Per the germline V gene, CDR1 is SGHAT and CDR2 is FQNNGV. The V end lost 2 bases, the J end lost 0 bases, and 15 bases lay between the germline ends. The CDR3 runs 17 residues.